This T cell receptor (beta chain) stems from a study of beta chain features in type 1 diabetes. Study conclusions and caveats: Moderately but significantly shorter TCRB CDR3s were found in Type 1 diabetes patients in all four CD4+ subsets.

Germline V lookup: CDR1 MDHEN, CDR2 SYDVKM. The CDR3 has 15 amino acids. V lost 6 bases to trimming and J lost 6 bases; unmatched junction nucleotides: 11. The table lists this clone with a count of one. Its antigen remains unidentified. Reverse transcribing all isolated RNA meant expressed TCRB transcripts were sequenced. TCRdb's table, derived via immunoSEQ multiplex PCR, lists solely in-frame clones and lacks some. The profile shows around 250,000 clones, roughly an eighth of them singletons. This rearrangement joins TRBV28 to TRBJ2-3, with TRBD1 identical over 8 bases. This clonotype originated in a man aged 25 to 45 with type 1 diabetes. The sequenced sample consisted of naive CD4+ T cells from blood. DNA of the CDR3: TGTGCCAGCAGCCACAGGGGGTGGGCGCATGATACGCAGTATTTT. Translating gives CASSHRGWAHDTQYF.